This T cell receptor (beta chain) is from a study of cytomegalovirus exposure and HLA in healthy donors (dated by TCRdb to about 2017). With respect to the entire study: According to an earlier analysis of around 600 of the donors, some 170 million T cells yielded 90 million to 140 million unique TCR beta sequences and approximately 300 Gb of sequence data. The later analysis used no new phenotypic data to find candidate immune exposures, relying instead on TCR beta sequences and their occurrence across donors. Every repertoire in the discovery cohort had been generated on one and the same sequencing platform. A later genetic analysis took genome-wide SNP genotypes for about 65% of the roughly 670 donors and used that subset as a discovery cohort. A separate validation cohort of roughly 130 different subjects was used in addition to the roughly 640-subject first cohort. To predict cytomegalovirus infection status, the study brought together high-throughput TCR immunosequencing, statistical association of individual TCRs with disease status, and machine learning. In an earlier analysis of about 590 of the donors, high-throughput TCR beta sequencing was used to judge whether each TCR beta V gene segment behaved as functional or pseudogenic. Of the approximately 400 genotyped donors, approximately 80% fell in the genetic ancestry cluster associated with self-reported Caucasian donors. The study used immunosequencing to profile the T cell repertoires of approximately 640 subjects and linked those repertoires to cytomegalovirus serostatus. A few DR-DQ haplotypes were treated as single units for association and clustering because of strong linkage in the cohort. Among several hundred genotyped donors of the cohort, an average of approximately 240,000 unique TCR beta nucleotide sequences was sequenced per donor, of which 15% to 20% were non-productive. The study aimed to test whether signatures of past pathogen exposure could be identified by cataloging public T cell receptors. In a later analysis, previously published TCR beta repertoires from 666 donors were re-analyzed and high-resolution HLA genotyping was added so that TCR occurrence patterns could be studied. An early release that covered 640 HLA-typed donors contained around 300 gigabases of sequencing data and 70 million to 100 million unique TCR sequences. The number of typed donors differed by locus: roughly 629-630 for A, B, C, DRB1 and DQB1; 522 for DQA1; fewer than 610 for DPA1; and 400 to 480 for DPB1. HLA typing included class I and class II loci at four-digit resolution. Donor age, sex, ethnicity and CMV serostatus were compiled together with the repertoire data. Paper-wide results and their limitations: Some IMGT-functional V segments, including TRBV6-2 and TRBV6-3, could not be told apart with the 87-base-pair reads, so those segments were excluded. In the study, 150 to 200 TCR beta chains were listed as associated with cytomegalovirus. Most TCR sequences were seen in very few donors, while some public TCRs were found in many individuals. A further reported finding was that TCR beta sequences accurately predicted the HLA-A and HLA-B alleles for most subjects in the first cohort. In a later analysis, HLA-associated TCR beta chains were found to be more clonally expanded and to have lower generation probabilities than equally common non-associated chains. A later genetic analysis associated a missense DCLRE1C variant with V-gene and J-gene trimming of TCR beta chains, and an independent cohort replicated the association. The authors suggested that the approach could potentially be extended to other disease states and immunological phenotypes. In a later analysis, TCR association rates were found to vary across HLA loci, with the most associated TCRs seen for DRB1 alleles and the fewest for HLA-C alleles. In this cohort, only TCR beta chains were sequenced, and detectable features were limited by the absence of alpha or paired-chain data. Three of the identified cytomegalovirus-associated TCR beta chains were confirmed in vitro to be specific for cytomegalovirus antigens. Linkage disequilibrium might explain the correlated functional status among segregating V segments, but an unknown experimental factor could not be ruled out. When HLA alleles, especially DR and DQ, strongly co-occurred, attributing TCR associations to individual alleles was difficult. In both the original and validation cohorts, the classifier was reported to diagnose cytomegalovirus status with high specificity and sensitivity. A later genetic analysis reported fewer N-insertions in productive TCRs among donors in an Asian-associated ancestry cluster than the roughly 640-donor mean. A later analysis associated some 17,000 TCR beta sequences with specific HLA alleles at a false discovery rate of 0.05. A later analysis reported that several top co-occurrence clusters appeared linked to parvovirus B19, influenza, CMV and Epstein-Barr virus. Sequencing depth was assumed to be roughly uniform across donors in the presence/absence analyses, though that assumption may not hold. A later analysis found that most CMV-associated TCR beta chains appeared HLA-restricted, with HLA associations seemingly driven largely by CMV exposure. Roughly 15 rarely observed V segments, including chromosome 9 orphons, were excluded from the earlier analysis of a few hundred of the donors because counts were too low. Because HLA typing was unavailable for some donors at each locus, only the typed subset was used in association tests. In an earlier analysis of about 540 of the donors, most TCR beta V segments were observed in productive rearrangements about 90% or about 30% of the time, broadly matching IMGT annotations. The sequencing pipeline was judged likely to have produced a cluster of highly shared sequence variants as a technical artifact. The only immune exposure information available for the cohort was CMV serostatus.

This clone was seen just once. The antigen it recognizes is unknown. No base quality values were provided; no much bigger clone lies one nucleotide off. Receptors were amplified or captured by the immunoSEQ multiplex PCR assay. The multiplex PCR relied on a mix of 60 forward primers for TCR Vbeta segments and 13 reverse primers for TCR Jbeta segments. The CDR3 region of rearranged TCR beta genes was amplified from genomic DNA by a multiplex PCR assay. The amplified TCR beta libraries were sequenced on the Illumina HiSeq System as 87-base-pair reads. The original pipeline was this. A later analysis tallied 75 million to 85 million unique TCR beta chains across the 666 repertoires, and some 12 million of those chains were shared by two or more donors. Raw reads were error-corrected and collapsed into unique sequences with a nearest-neighbor algorithm that merged closely related sequences to remove PCR and sequencing errors. To assign V, D and J gene segments, CDR3 sequences were aligned to IMGT reference sequences. Each retained sequence needed at least a six-nucleotide match to both a V gene segment and a J gene segment. A rearrangement was called productive if the CDR3 had no stop codons and remained in frame with V and J, and every other rearrangement was called non-productive. Following IMGT convention, CDR3 was defined as the stretch from the second conserved V-encoded cysteine up to the conserved J-encoded phenylalanine. The earlier analysis of approximately 590 of the donors excluded any sequence lacking an unambiguous match to a single V gene segment. In an earlier analysis of several hundred of the donors, V segments were called functional above 56.7% productive rearrangements and were called segregating when the between-donor standard deviation exceeded 5%. To diagnose cytomegalovirus status from the catalog of TCR beta chain sequences, a statistical classification framework was built. In a later analysis, TCR nucleotide sequences were compared against IMGT/GENE-DB human TR gene sequences so that V and J genes could be assigned. A later analysis assigned CDR3 sequences and most-parsimonious VDJ recombination scenarios with the TCRdist pipeline. In a later analysis, each TCR beta chain was defined by its CDR3 amino acid sequence together with its V-gene family, and reads lacking a unique V-gene family were excluded. A later analysis removed 592 highly shared, low-generation-probability nucleotide sequences to deal with suspected cross-contamination and a sequencing artifact. In a later analysis, a clonal expansion index was calculated for each public chain from normalized within-repertoire ranks of inferred template counts. In a later analysis, generation probabilities were computed with a VDJ recombination model fitted to out-of-frame rearrangements, and the resulting probabilities were checked against IGoR. Hypergeometric tests were used in a later analysis to score TCR-TCR, TCR-HLA and TCR-CMV co-occurrence, with a repertoire-size bias correction applied to the TCR pairs. To estimate false discovery rates, a later analysis permuted the HLA or CMV assignments 20 times. In a later analysis, co-occurring TCRs were grouped with DBSCAN, and TCRdist sequence similarity was added when clustering was performed within HLA-allele-positive subsets. For co-occurrence clustering, repertoires with fewer than 30,000 or more than 120,000 public chains were excluded, along with roughly 5 repertoires with anomalous nucleotide sharing. This is the immuneACCESS table as TCRdb keeps it, with only in-frame sequences that have V and J called. A part of the clones is gone; compared with another copy, unresolved V genes explain less than half, and the rest is unexplained. V and J calls plus clone size are reproduced from that table; the DNA served to infer D and trimming. For this sample the table gives over 100,000 clones, of which about three quarters were detected only once. Less than 4% of the sample is held by the ten biggest clonotypes.

The cohort comprised around 690 healthy bone marrow donors. At the time of sampling, every cohort member was nominally healthy, though immune exposures that went unrecorded were likely present. The donor was CMV seropositive and was included in the group of about 290 seropositive cohort members. A peripheral blood sample was collected from each donor, and TCR beta sequencing was performed on peripheral blood mononuclear cells. Genomic DNA extraction from the blood cell samples was performed with the Qiagen DNeasy Blood Extraction Kit. The CDR3 spans 14 residues, from the cysteine through the phenylalanine. Of all the DNA, just the CDR3 is kept, 42 bases in frame from base 1. Taken from the germline V gene, the CDR1 and CDR2 loops are SGHRS and YFSETQ.

The sample was PBMCs. The receptor was derived from a woman aged 25 to 39 in good health and CMV-seropositive. The sequence is built from TRBV5-1 and TRBJ2-5; TRBD1 lines up with 7 middle nucleotides. The J call may be mistaken, given a closer DNA end match to TRBJ2-7. The bases are TGCGCCAGCAGTATTGCAGGGGGTATTTACGAGCAGTACTTC. The resulting protein is CASSIAGGIYEQYF.